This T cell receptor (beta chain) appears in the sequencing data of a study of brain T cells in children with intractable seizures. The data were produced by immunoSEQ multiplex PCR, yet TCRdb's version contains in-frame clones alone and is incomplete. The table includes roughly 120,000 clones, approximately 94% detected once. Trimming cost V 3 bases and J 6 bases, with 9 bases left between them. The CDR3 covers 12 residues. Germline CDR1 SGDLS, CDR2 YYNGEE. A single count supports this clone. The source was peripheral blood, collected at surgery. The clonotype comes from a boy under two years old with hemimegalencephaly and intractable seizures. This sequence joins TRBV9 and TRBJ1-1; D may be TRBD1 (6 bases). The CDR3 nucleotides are TGTGCCAGCAGCGCCACAGGGTCTGAAGCTTTCTTT. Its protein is CASSATGSEAFF.